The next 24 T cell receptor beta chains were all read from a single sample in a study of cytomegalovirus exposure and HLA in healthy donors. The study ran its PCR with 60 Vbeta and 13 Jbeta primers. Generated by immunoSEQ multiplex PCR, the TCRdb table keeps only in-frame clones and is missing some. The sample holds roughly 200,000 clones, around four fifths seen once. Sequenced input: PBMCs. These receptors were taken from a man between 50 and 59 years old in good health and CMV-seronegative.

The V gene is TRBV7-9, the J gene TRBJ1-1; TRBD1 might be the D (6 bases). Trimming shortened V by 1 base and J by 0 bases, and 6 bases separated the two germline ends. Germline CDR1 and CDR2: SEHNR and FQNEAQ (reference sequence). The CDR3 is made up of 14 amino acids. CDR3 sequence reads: CASSLGQVNTEAFF. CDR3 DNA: TGTGCCAGCAGCTTAGGACAGGTGAACACTGAAGCTTTCTTT.

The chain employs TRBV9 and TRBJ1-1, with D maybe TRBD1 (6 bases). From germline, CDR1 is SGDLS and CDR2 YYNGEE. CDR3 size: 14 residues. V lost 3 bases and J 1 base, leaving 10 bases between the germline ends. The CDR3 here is CASSALTGNTEAFF. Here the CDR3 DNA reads TGTGCCAGCAGCGCATTGACAGGGAACACTGAAGCTTTCTTT.

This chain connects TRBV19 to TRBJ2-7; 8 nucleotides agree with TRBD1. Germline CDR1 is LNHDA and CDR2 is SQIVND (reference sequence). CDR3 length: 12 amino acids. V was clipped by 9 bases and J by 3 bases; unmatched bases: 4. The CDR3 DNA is TGTGCCAGCAGACAGGGGAACTACGAGCAGTACTTC. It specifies CASRQGNYEQYF.

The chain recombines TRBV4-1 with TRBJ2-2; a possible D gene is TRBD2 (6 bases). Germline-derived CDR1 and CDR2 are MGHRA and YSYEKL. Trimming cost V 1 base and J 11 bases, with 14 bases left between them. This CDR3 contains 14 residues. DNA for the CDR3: TGCGCCAGCAGCCAAGTGGGAGGAAAGCGAGAGCTGTTTTTT. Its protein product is CASSQVGGKRELFF.

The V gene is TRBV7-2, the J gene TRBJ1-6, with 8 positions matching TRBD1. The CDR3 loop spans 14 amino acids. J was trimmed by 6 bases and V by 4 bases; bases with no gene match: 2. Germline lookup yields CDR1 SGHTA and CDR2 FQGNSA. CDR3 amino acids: CASSSTGANSPLHF. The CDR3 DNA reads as TGTGCCAGCAGCTCGACAGGGGCTAATTCACCCCTCCACTTT.

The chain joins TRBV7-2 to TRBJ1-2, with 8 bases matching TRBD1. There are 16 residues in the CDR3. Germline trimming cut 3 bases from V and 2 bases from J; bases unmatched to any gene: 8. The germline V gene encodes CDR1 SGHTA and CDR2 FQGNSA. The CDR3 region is CASSFGGQETNYGYTF. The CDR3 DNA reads TGTGCCAGCAGCTTTGGGGGACAGGAAACGAACTATGGCTACACCTTC.

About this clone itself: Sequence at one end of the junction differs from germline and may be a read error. CDR3: CASSTDTYNEQFF. Written as DNA, the CDR3 is TGTGCTAGCAGCACGGACACTTACAATGAGCAGTTCTTC. The chain employs TRBV7-7 and TRBJ2-1; D may be TRBD1 (5 bases). CDR1 and CDR2 from the germline V gene are SSHAT and FNYEAQ (reference sequence). The length of the CDR3 is 13 residues.

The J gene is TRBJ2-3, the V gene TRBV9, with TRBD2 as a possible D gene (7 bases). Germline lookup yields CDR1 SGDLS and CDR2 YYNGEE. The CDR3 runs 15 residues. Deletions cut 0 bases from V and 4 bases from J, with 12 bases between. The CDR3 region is CASSVVGAGADTQYF. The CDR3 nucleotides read TGTGCCAGCAGCGTAGTGGGGGCGGGGGCAGATACGCAGTATTTT.

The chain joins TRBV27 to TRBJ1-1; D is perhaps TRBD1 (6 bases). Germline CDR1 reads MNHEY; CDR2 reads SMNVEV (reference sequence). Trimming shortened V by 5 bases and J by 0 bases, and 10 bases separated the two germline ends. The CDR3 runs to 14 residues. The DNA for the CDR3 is TGTGCCAGCAGTAGGGACATGATGAACACTGAAGCTTTCTTT. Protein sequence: CASSRDMMNTEAFF.

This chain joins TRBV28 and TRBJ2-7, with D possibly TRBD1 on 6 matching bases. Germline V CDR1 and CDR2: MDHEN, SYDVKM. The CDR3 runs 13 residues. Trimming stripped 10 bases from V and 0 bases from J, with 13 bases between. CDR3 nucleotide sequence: TGTGCCACCGGAAGGGGGTTCTCCTACGAGCAGTACTTC. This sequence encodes CATGRGFSYEQYF. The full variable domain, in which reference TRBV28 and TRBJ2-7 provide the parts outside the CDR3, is DVKVTQSSRYLVKRTGEKVFLECVQDMDHENMFWYRQDPGLGLRLIYFSYDVKMKEKGDIPEGYSVSREKKERFSLILESASTNQTSMYLCATGRGFSYEQYFGPGTRLTVT.

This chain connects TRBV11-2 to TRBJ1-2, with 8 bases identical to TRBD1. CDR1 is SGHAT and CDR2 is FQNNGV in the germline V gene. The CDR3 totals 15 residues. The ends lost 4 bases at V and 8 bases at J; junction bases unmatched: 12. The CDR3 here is CASSSLDRVGGGYTF. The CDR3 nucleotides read TGTGCCAGCAGCTCCCTGGACAGGGTAGGGGGGGGCTACACCTTC.

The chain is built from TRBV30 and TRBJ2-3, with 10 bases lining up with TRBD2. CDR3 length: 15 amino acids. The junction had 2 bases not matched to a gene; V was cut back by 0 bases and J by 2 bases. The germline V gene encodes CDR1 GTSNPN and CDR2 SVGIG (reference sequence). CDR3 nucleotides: TGTGCCTGGAGTGTACTAGCGGGATACACAGATACGCAGTATTTT. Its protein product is CAWSVLAGYTDTQYF.

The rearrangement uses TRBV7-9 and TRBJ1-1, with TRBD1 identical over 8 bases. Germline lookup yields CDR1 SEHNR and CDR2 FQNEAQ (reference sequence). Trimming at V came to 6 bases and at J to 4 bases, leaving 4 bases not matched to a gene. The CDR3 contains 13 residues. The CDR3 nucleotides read TGTGCCAGCAGGGACAGGGCCGGCACTGAAGCTTTCTTT. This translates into CASRDRAGTEAFF.

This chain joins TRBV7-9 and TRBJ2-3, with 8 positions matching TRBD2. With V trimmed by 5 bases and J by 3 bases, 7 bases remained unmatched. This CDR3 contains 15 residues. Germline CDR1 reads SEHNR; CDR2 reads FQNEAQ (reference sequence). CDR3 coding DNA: TGTGCCAGCAGCCAGAGCGGGAGCCGGACAGATACGCAGTATTTT. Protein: CASSQSGSRTDTQYF.

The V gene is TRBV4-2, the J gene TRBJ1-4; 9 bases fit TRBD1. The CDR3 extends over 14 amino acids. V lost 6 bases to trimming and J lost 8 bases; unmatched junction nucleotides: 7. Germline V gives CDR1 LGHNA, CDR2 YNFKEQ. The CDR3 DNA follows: TGTGCCAGCAGTCGAGGACAGGGGACCGAAAAACTGTTTTTT. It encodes CASSRGQGTEKLFF.

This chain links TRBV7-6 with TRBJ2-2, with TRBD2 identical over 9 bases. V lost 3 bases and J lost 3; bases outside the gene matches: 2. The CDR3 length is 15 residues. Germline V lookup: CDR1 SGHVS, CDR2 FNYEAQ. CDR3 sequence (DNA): TGTGCCAGCAGCTTTCAGCGGGGGGACACCGGGGAGCTGTTTTTT. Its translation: CASSFQRGDTGELFF.

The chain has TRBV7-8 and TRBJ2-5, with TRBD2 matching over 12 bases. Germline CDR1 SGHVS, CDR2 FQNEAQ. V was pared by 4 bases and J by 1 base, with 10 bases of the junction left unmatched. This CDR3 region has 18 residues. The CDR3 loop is CASSSSRLAGGSQETQYF. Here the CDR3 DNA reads TGTGCCAGCAGCTCAAGTAGGCTAGCGGGGGGGTCCCAAGAGACCCAGTACTTC.

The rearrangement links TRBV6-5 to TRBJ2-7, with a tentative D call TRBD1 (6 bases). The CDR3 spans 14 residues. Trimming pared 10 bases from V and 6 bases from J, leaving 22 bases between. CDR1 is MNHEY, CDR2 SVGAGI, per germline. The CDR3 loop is CATERGQGGGEQYF. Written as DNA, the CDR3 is TGTGCCACAGAGAGGGGACAAGGAGGCGGCGAGCAGTACTTC.

The CDR3: CASSPQAGAFEQYF. The CDR3, as DNA: TGTGCCAGCAGCCCCCAAGCGGGAGCTTTCGAGCAGTACTTC. The chain joins TRBV11-2 to TRBJ2-7; 8 positions match TRBD2. V trimming: 5 bases; J trimming: 6 bases; junction bases outside the gene matches: 9. The germline V gene has CDR1 SGHAT and CDR2 FQNNGV. This CDR3 has 14 amino acids. Using reference TRBV11-2 and TRBJ2-7 for the parts outside the CDR3, the full variable domain is EAGVAQSPRYKIIEKRQSVAFWCNPISGHATLYWYQQILGQGPKLLIQFQNNGVVDDSQLPKDRFSAERLKGVDSTLKIQPAKLEDSAVYLCASSPQAGAFEQYFGPGTRLTVT.

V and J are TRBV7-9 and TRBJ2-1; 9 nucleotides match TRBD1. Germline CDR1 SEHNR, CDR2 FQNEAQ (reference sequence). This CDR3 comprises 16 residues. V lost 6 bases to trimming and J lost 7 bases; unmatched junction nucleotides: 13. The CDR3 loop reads CASRSRGTGRVNEQFF. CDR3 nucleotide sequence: TGTGCCAGCAGATCCCGTGGGACAGGGAGGGTGAATGAGCAGTTCTTC. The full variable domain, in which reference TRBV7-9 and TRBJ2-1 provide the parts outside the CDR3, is DTGVSQNPRHKITKRGQNVTFRCDPISEHNRLYWYRQTLGQGPEFLTYFQNEAQLEKSRLLSDRFSAERPKGSFSTLEIQRTEQGDSAMYLCASRSRGTGRVNEQFFGPGTRLTVL.

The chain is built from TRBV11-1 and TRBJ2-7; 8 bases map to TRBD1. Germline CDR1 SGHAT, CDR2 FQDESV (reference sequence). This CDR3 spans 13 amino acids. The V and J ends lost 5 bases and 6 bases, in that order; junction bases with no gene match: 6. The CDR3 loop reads CASSNPTGGEQYF. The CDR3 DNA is TGTGCCAGCAGCAATCCCACAGGGGGCGAGCAGTACTTC.

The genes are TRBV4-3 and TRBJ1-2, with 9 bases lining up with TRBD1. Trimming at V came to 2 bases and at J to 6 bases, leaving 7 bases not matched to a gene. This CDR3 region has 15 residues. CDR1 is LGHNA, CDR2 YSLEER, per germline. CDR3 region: CASSQFNRGHDGYTF. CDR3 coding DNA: TGCGCCAGCAGCCAATTCAACAGGGGGCATGATGGCTACACCTTC.

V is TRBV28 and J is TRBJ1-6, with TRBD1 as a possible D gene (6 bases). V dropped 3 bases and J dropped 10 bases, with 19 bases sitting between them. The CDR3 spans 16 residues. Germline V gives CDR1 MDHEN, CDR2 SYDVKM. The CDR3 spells CASSLLRQAQESPLHF. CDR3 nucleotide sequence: TGTGCCAGCAGTTTGCTCCGACAGGCCCAGGAGTCACCCCTCCACTTT.

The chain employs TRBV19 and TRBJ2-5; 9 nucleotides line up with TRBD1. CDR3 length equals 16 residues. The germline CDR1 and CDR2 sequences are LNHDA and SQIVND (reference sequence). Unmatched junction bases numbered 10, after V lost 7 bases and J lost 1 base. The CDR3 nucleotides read TGTGCCAGTAAAATGGGAGGGACAGGGCCCCAAGAGACCCAGTACTTC. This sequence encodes CASKMGGTGPQETQYF.